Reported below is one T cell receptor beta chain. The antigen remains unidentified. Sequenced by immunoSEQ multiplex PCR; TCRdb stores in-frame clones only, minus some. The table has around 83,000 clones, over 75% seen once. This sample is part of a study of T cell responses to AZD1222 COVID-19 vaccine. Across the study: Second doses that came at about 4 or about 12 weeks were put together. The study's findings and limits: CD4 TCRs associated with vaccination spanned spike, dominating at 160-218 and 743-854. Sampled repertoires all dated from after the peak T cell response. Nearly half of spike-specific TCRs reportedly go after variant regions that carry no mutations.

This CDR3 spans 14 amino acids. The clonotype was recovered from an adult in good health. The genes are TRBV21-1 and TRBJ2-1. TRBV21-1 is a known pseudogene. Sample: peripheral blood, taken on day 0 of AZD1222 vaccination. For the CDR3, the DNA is TGTGCCAGCAGCCAAGGGAACAGGAGGAGTGAGCAGTTCTTC. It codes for CASSQGNRRSEQFF.